This TCR beta chain was captured by sequencing in a study of OX40 agonist ivuxolimab in advanced cancers. The study, taken as a whole, reports: The authors also found low normalized T-cell clonal expansion in some nonresponders.

Data came from immunoSEQ multiplex PCR; TCRdb stores just in-frame clones and leaves some out. The sample includes 21,000 or so clones, roughly 83% of them seen just once. About this clone: Its antigen is undetermined.

The germline V gene has CDR1 MNHEY and CDR2 SVGAGI. The ends lost 2 bases at V and 3 bases at J; junction bases unmatched: 5. The CDR3 has 15 residues. This sequence joins TRBV6-5 and TRBJ2-3; 7 bases align to TRBD2. The source material was CD4+ or CD8+ T cells sorted from blood, sampled in a trial of the OX40 agonist ivuxolimab. This TCR was sampled from an adult with an advanced solid tumor such as melanoma, head and neck, liver or kidney cancer. The CDR3 region is CASSYGGGGTDTQYF. The CDR3 DNA reads TGTGCCAGCAGTTACGGTGGGGGAGGGACAGATACGCAGTATTTT.